These 31 T cell receptor beta chains were all obtained from the same sample, sequenced in a study of T cell responses to AZD1222 COVID-19 vaccine (TCRdb year 2021). In the paper's terms, the time point label means: baseline before first vaccination. Library preparation used the immunoSEQ multiplex PCR assay. The source is immuneACCESS, and TCRdb retained only in-frame sequences with V and J called. Part of the clones is not carried over; for the studies checked, unresolved V genes explain less than half of this, and the remainder is unexplained. The sample yields 80,000 or so clones; 87% were counted once. About 1.6% of the sample comes from the top ten. Sample: peripheral blood, taken on day 0 of AZD1222 vaccination. The receptor set was obtained from an adult in good health.

This chain links TRBV27 with TRBJ2-2; 11 bases fit TRBD2. The CDR3 length is 15 residues. Trimming at V came to 3 bases and at J to 5 bases, leaving 2 bases not matched to a gene. Looked up from germline, CDR1 is MNHEY and CDR2 is SMNVEV (reference sequence). The CDR3 spells CASSFIAGGTGELFF. The CDR3 DNA reads TGTGCCAGCAGTTTCATAGCGGGAGGGACCGGGGAGCTGTTTTTT.

This clone was found a few times. The chain employs TRBV7-2 and TRBJ2-2, with D possibly called TRBD1 or TRBD2 (5 bases each). Germline CDR1 is SGHTA and CDR2 is FQGNSA. V lost 4 bases and J lost 17, with 17 bases in between. This CDR3 comprises 12 residues. The DNA for the CDR3 is TGTGCCAGCAGCTCGGGCCCACTGGGACCCTTTTTT. Encoded protein: CASSSGPLGPFF.

This chain uses TRBV7-8 with TRBJ2-3; D uncertain. V lost 5 bases and J lost 1, with 16 bases in between. The CDR3 is 16 amino acids. Germline V gene data show CDR1 as SGHVS and CDR2 as FQNEAQ. The CDR3, as DNA: TGTGCCAGCAGCCAACTCAAAGGGCAGGGCACAGATACGCAGTATTTT. Translating it yields CASSQLKGQGTDTQYF.

This clone appeared a single time. The V and J genes are TRBV6-1 and TRBJ1-2; D remains unclear. The length of the CDR3 is 16 residues. CDR1 and CDR2 (germline): MNHNS, SASEGT. Trimming stripped 2 bases from V and 4 bases from J, with 17 bases between. The CDR3 DNA reads TGTGCCAGCAGTGAATATTTCGCCCAAGGAGGCTATGGCTACACCTTC. It is translated as CASSEYFAQGGYGYTF.

The sample holds a few counts of this clone. The J gene is TRBJ1-4, the V gene TRBV9, with D hard to call. V shed 4 bases and J shed 2 bases, with 15 bases lying between them. CDR3 size: 16 residues. CDR1 and CDR2 (germline): SGDLS, YYNGEE. The CDR3 DNA follows: TGTGCCAGCAGCCCCCGCGGTTCCCCCACTAATGAAAAACTGTTTTTT. Its protein is CASSPRGSPTNEKLFF.

V usage is TRBV7-6 and J usage is TRBJ1-1; 7 bases are shared with TRBD1. The CDR3 runs to 16 residues. Trimming cost V 5 bases and J 5 bases; bases outside gene matches: 14. Germline-derived CDR1 and CDR2 are SGHVS and FNYEAQ. The CDR3: CASSPQGGGVRTEAFF. Written as DNA, the CDR3 is TGTGCCAGCAGCCCCCAGGGAGGGGGCGTCCGTACTGAAGCTTTCTTT.

This chain uses TRBV7-9 with TRBJ1-2, with D hard to call. Germline V gene sequence: CDR1 SEHNR, CDR2 FQNEAQ (reference sequence). Trimming took off 3 bases at V and 2 bases at J, with 7 bases between the two ends. CDR3 size: 13 residues. The CDR3 loop is CASSFGRNYGYTF. DNA of the CDR3: TGTGCCAGCAGCTTTGGCAGAAACTATGGCTACACCTTC.

The V call is TRBV2, the J call TRBJ2-1; TRBD1 is a possible D gene (6 bases). Germline CDR1 SNHLY, CDR2 FYNNEI. The ends were cut back, 6 bases at V and 7 bases at J, with 16 bases in the middle. The CDR3 is 14 residues long. Here the CDR3 DNA reads TGTGCCAGCAGCCCCATCAGGGGTTTAAATGAGCAGTTCTTC. Translating it yields CASSPIRGLNEQFF.

The chain couples TRBV5-1 to TRBJ1-5; D gene uncertain. V was trimmed by 2 bases and J by 1 base, leaving 4 bases between them. The germline V gene encodes CDR1 SGHRS and CDR2 YFSETQ. The CDR3 runs to 13 residues. For the CDR3, the DNA is TGCGCCAGCAGCTTAGACAGCAATCAGCCCCAGCATTTT. Amino acids: CASSLDSNQPQHF.

J is TRBJ2-1 and V is TRBV18; 11 nucleotides agree with TRBD2. The CDR3 has 15 amino acids. CDR1 KGHSH and CDR2 LQKENI come from the germline V gene. J gave up 7 bases and V 3 bases, and 5 bases lay outside the gene matches. CDR3 in amino acids: CASSPSLAGGNEQFF. The DNA for the CDR3 is TGTGCCAGCTCACCCTCCCTAGCGGGGGGTAATGAGCAGTTCTTC. Together with reference TRBV18 and TRBJ2-1, the CDR3 gives the full variable domain: NAGVMQNPRHLVRRRGQEARLRCSPMKGHSHVYWYRQLPEEGLKFMVYLQKENIIDESGMPKERFSAEFPKEGPSILRIQQVVRGDSAAYFCASSPSLAGGNEQFFGPGTRLTVL.

This rearrangement joins TRBV7-9 to TRBJ2-3; TRBD2 matches at 8 bases. CDR1 SEHNR and CDR2 FQNEAQ come from the germline V gene (reference sequence). Germline trimming cut 8 bases from V and 0 bases from J; bases unmatched to any gene: 4. This CDR3 spans 14 amino acids. The CDR3, as DNA: TGTGCCAGCCTAAGCGGGGGTAGCACAGATACGCAGTATTTT. It translates to CASLSGGSTDTQYF.

This sequence joins TRBV10-1 and TRBJ1-2; the D gene is possibly TRBD1 (5 bases). The germline CDR1 and CDR2 sequences are WNHNN and SYGVQD (reference sequence). The CDR3 is 15 residues long. V gave up 3 bases and J gave up 4 bases, with 15 bases separating them. The CDR3 sequence: CASSDPGALFYGYTF. CDR3 in DNA: TGCGCCAGCAGTGACCCTGGGGCCCTCTTCTATGGCTACACCTTC.

This chain links TRBV12-3 or TRBV12-4 with TRBJ1-1; no firm D call. V was pared by 1 base and J by 6 bases, with 9 bases between. The CDR3 loop spans 13 amino acids. The DNA of the CDR3 is TGTGCCAGCAGTTTAGTAAGCGGCCCTGAAGCTTTCTTT. This translates into CASSLVSGPEAFF.

The chain uses TRBV21-1 and TRBJ2-1; the table's D call, TRBD2, was not checked against the DNA. TRBV21-1 is classified as a pseudogene. This CDR3 comprises 16 residues. The CDR3 DNA follows: TGTGCCAGCAGGACTAACCCGAAATCATTAGACAATGAGCAGTTCTTC. Protein: CASRTNPKSLDNEQFF.

This clone was observed a single time. The chain joins TRBV6-1 to TRBJ2-1; the D gene is possibly TRBD1 (5 bases). The CDR3 totals 13 residues. V was shortened by 4 bases and J by 5 bases, with 9 bases between the two germline ends. Germline loops: CDR1 MNHNS, CDR2 SASEGT. The CDR3, as DNA: TGTGCCAGCAGTGTAGCAGGGCACAATGAGCAGTTCTTC. It is translated as CASSVAGHNEQFF.

This sequence joins TRBV29-1 and TRBJ1-2; D not resolved. CDR1 and CDR2 (germline): SQVTM, ANQGSEA. The CDR3 length is 11 residues. Deletions cut 6 bases from V and 2 bases from J, with 7 bases between. The CDR3 nucleotides are TGCAGCGTAACATGGAACTATGGCTACACCTTC. This sequence encodes CSVTWNYGYTF.

With regard to this clone: The same CDR3 arises from other DNA sequences in this sample as well. The chain couples TRBV12-3 or TRBV12-4 to TRBJ2-5; the D gene is possibly TRBD2 (5 bases). Trimming pared 2 bases from V and 4 bases from J, leaving 8 bases between. CDR3 length: 13 amino acids. In DNA, the CDR3 is TGTGCCAGCAGTTTAAATGAGGGAGAGACCCAGTACTTC. It encodes CASSLNEGETQYF.

The gene calls are TRBV18 and TRBJ1-2; weak D call: TRBD1 (6 bases). The V gene lost 1 base and the J gene lost 7 bases, with 16 bases spanning the gap. CDR1 is KGHSH, CDR2 LQKENI, per germline. The CDR3 length is 15 residues. Here the CDR3 reads CASSPLSQGSGGYTF. The CDR3 nucleotides read TGTGCCAGCTCACCACTCTCGCAGGGGAGTGGTGGCTACACCTTC.

This chain uses TRBV7-3 with TRBJ2-7; D uncertain. The V and J ends lost 5 bases and 7 bases respectively, with 15 bases between them. This CDR3 contains 13 residues. CDR1 and CDR2 from the germline V gene are SGHTA and FQGTGA. CDR3: CASSPRVANEQYF. Here the CDR3 DNA reads TGTGCCAGCAGCCCTCGGGTGGCCAATGAGCAGTACTTC.

This clone is a singleton in its sample. CDR3 bases: TGTGCCAGCTCCTTGGGGAAGCGAAATTCACCCCTCCACTTT. Residues: CASSLGKRNSPLHF. This rearrangement joins TRBV19 to TRBJ1-6; D is unresolved. The germline CDR1 and CDR2 sequences are LNHDA and SQIVND (reference sequence). The CDR3 has 14 amino acids. The germline V and J ends were trimmed by 9 bases and 7 bases, with 16 bases remaining between them.

V gene TRBV5-1 combines with J gene TRBJ2-1; D possibly corresponds to TRBD1 (6 bases). CDR3 length equals 16 residues. The V end was cut by 3 bases, the J end by 2 bases, with 15 bases between. Germline CDR1 reads SGHRS; CDR2 reads YFSETQ. The CDR3 DNA reads as TGCGCCAGCAGCTCCCGACAGGCGGCGGCCTACAATGAGCAGTTCTTC. The encoded protein is CASSSRQAAAYNEQFF.

The chain couples TRBV21-1 to TRBJ1-6. TRBV21-1 is designated a pseudogene. The CDR3 is 13 residues long. The CDR3 is CASSKAEVPPLHF. CDR3 coding DNA: TGTGCCAGCAGCAAAGCTGAGGTTCCACCCCTCCACTTT.

V is TRBV7-2 and J is TRBJ1-2; 9 nucleotides line up with TRBD1. V lost 6 bases, J lost 7 bases, and 6 bases stayed unmatched. In germline, CDR1 is SGHTA, CDR2 FQGNSA. This CDR3 is 13 amino acids long. The CDR3 protein is CASRIEQGAGYTF. DNA for the CDR3: TGTGCCAGCAGAATTGAACAGGGGGCTGGCTACACCTTC.

The V and J genes are TRBV7-9 and TRBJ2-2, with TRBD1 identical over 7 bases. The V and J ends lost 3 bases and 6 bases, in that order; junction bases with no gene match: 10. The length of the CDR3 is 16 residues. Germline V CDR1 and CDR2: SEHNR, FQNEAQ (reference sequence). The CDR3 spells CASSFPRQGSSGELFF. The CDR3 nucleotides are TGTGCCAGCAGCTTTCCCCGACAGGGATCTTCCGGGGAGCTGTTTTTT.

The chain joins TRBV19 to TRBJ1-5, with TRBD1 as a possible D gene (5 bases). This CDR3 comprises 13 residues. CDR1 is LNHDA, CDR2 SQIVND, per germline (reference sequence). Trimming took 6 bases from V and 1 from J, leaving 7 bases between them. The CDR3 protein is CASRRQSNQPQHF. The CDR3 DNA reads TGTGCCAGTAGACGACAGAGCAATCAGCCCCAGCATTTT.

The chain employs TRBV28 and TRBJ1-2; TRBD1 aligns across 8 bases. The trim removed 5 bases at V and 8 bases at J, leaving 7 bases unmatched. In germline, CDR1 is MDHEN, CDR2 SYDVKM. This CDR3 region has 13 residues. CDR3 nucleotide sequence: TGTGCCAGCAGTGTGACAGGGGCTCGGGGCTACACCTTC. This translates into CASSVTGARGYTF.

This rearrangement joins TRBV7-8 to TRBJ2-5, with D unclear. V lost 8 bases and J 5 bases, leaving 9 bases between the germline ends. The V gene's germline CDR1 is SGHVS and CDR2 FQNEAQ. The CDR3 length is 11 residues. The CDR3 reads CASFKEETQYF. The DNA of the CDR3 is TGTGCCAGCTTTAAAGAGGAGACCCAGTACTTC.

The chain combines TRBV10-3 with TRBJ1-5; no definite D call. The length of the CDR3 is 12 residues. CDR1 is ENHRY, CDR2 SYGVKD, per germline. Between the trimmed V and J ends, which lost 4 bases and 3 bases, there was a span of 4 bases. The CDR3 loop is CAISGPNQPQHF. In DNA form, the CDR3 reads TGTGCCATCAGTGGACCCAATCAGCCCCAGCATTTT.

J is TRBJ2-2 and V is TRBV2; 8 nucleotides agree with TRBD1. Germline V CDR1 and CDR2: SNHLY, FYNNEI. Trimming took 6 bases from V and 1 from J; bases not matched to a gene: 4. This CDR3 spans 15 amino acids. The DNA for the CDR3 is TGTGCCAGCAGAGGCGGGACAGGGAACACCGGGGAGCTGTTTTTT. Protein product: CASRGGTGNTGELFF.

This chain uses TRBV18 with TRBJ1-1; 7 nucleotides match TRBD1. CDR3 length: 15 residues. The germline CDR1 and CDR2 sequences are KGHSH and LQKENI. V dropped 3 bases and J dropped 4; count of bases not matched to a gene: 8. CDR3 sequence reads: CASSPGTESFTEAFF. DNA of the CDR3: TGTGCCAGCTCACCCGGGACAGAATCTTTCACTGAAGCTTTCTTT.

The chain is built from TRBV19 and TRBJ1-5; TRBD1 aligns across 7 bases. Germline CDR1 LNHDA, CDR2 SQIVND (reference sequence). The junction had 8 bases not matched to a gene; V was cut back by 7 bases and J by 5 bases. The length of the CDR3 is 14 residues. The CDR3 is CASTPGQADQPQHF. CDR3 nucleotide sequence: TGTGCCAGTACCCCTGGACAGGCCGATCAGCCCCAGCATTTT.